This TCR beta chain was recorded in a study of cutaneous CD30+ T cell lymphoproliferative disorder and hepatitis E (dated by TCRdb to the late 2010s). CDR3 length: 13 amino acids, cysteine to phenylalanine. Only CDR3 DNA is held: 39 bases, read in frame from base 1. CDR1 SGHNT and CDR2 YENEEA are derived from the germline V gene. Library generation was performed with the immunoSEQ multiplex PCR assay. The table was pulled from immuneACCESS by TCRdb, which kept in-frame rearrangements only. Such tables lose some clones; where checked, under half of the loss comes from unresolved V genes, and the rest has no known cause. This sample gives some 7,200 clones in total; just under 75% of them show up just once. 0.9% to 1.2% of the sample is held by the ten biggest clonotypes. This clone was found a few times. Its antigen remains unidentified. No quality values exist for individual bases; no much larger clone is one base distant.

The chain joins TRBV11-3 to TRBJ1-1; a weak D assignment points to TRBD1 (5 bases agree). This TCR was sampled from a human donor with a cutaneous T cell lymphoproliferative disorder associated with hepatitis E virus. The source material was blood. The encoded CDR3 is CVSSQGMNTEAFF. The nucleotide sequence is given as TGTGTCTCGTCCCAGGGAATGAACACTGAAGCTTTCTTT. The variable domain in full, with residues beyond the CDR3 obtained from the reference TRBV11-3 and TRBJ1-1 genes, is EAGVVQSPRYKIIEKKQPVAFWCNPISGHNTLYWYLQNLGQGPELLIRYENEEAVDDSQLPKDRFSAERLKGVDSTLKIQPAELGDSAVYLCVSSQGMNTEAFFGQGTRLTVV.